Each of the 30 T cell receptor beta chains below was sequenced from the same sample in a study of cytomegalovirus exposure and HLA in healthy donors. The PCR had 60 Vbeta and 13 Jbeta primers. Measured with immunoSEQ multiplex PCR; TCRdb has only the in-frame clones, and not every one. The data contain about 120,000 clones, 60% to 85% of them singletons. Sequenced sample: PBMCs. Receptors were obtained from a man in his fifties in good health and CMV-seropositive.

This chain links TRBV29-1 with TRBJ2-7, with D perhaps matching TRBD2 (6 bases). With 1 base removed from V and 3 bases from J, the gap between germline ends came to 13 bases. The length of the CDR3 is 14 residues. Germline V lookup: CDR1 SQVTM, CDR2 ANQGSEA. DNA for the CDR3: TGCAGCGTTGAAGGGGGGAGGTGGGACTACGAGCAGTACTTC. It translates to CSVEGGRWDYEQYF.

This sequence joins TRBV15 and TRBJ2-1, with 7 bases matching TRBD2. Germline trimming cut 0 bases from V and 1 base from J; bases unmatched to any gene: 9. Looked up from germline, CDR1 is LNHNV and CDR2 is YYDKDF (reference sequence). The CDR3 is made up of 18 amino acids. The CDR3 DNA follows: TGTGCCACCAGCAGAGATCGAATGAGCGGGGCTTCCTACAATGAGCAGTTCTTC. Translated, it gives CATSRDRMSGASYNEQFF.

This clone was seen more than once but under ten times. The rearrangement links TRBV18 to TRBJ2-1; TRBD2 agrees at 9 bases. J was trimmed by 5 bases and V by 0 bases; bases with no gene match: 5. CDR1 KGHSH and CDR2 LQKENI come from the germline V gene. The CDR3 extends over 16 amino acids. This chain's CDR3 is CASSPPAGGRNNEQFF. CDR3 in DNA: TGTGCCAGCTCACCACCGGCGGGAGGGAGGAACAATGAGCAGTTCTTC. Drawing the rest from reference TRBV18 and TRBJ2-1, the complete variable domain is NAGVMQNPRHLVRRRGQEARLRCSPMKGHSHVYWYRQLPEEGLKFMVYLQKENIIDESGMPKERFSAEFPKEGPSILRIQQVVRGDSAAYFCASSPPAGGRNNEQFFGPGTRLTVL.

The chain carries TRBV6-1 and TRBJ2-3, with D perhaps TRBD1 (6 bases). The germline V gene encodes CDR1 MNHNS and CDR2 SASEGT. With 3 bases removed from V and 3 bases from J, the gap between germline ends came to 16 bases. The CDR3 length is 16 residues. CDR3 nucleotides: TGTGCCAGCAGTGACCCACAGGGACCAAAAACAGATACGCAGTATTTT. It specifies CASSDPQGPKTDTQYF.

The chain joins TRBV13 to TRBJ1-4; D unclear. The CDR3 is made up of 15 amino acids. V lost 1 base to trimming and J lost 7 bases, with 13 bases between them. Germline assignment: CDR1 PRHDT and CDR2 FYEKMQ (reference sequence). The CDR3 sequence: CASSLVAGGGEKLFF. CDR3 nucleotide sequence: TGTGCCAGCAGCTTAGTAGCGGGTGGTGGTGAAAAACTGTTTTTT.

The table lists this clone with a few counts. V gene TRBV28 combines with J gene TRBJ1-4; tentatively, D is TRBD1 (5 bases). V shed 8 bases and J shed 3 bases, with 10 bases lying between them. The germline V gene encodes CDR1 MDHEN and CDR2 SYDVKM. The CDR3 covers 13 residues. The CDR3 sequence: CASGGGANEKLFF. CDR3 sequence (DNA): TGTGCCAGCGGCGGGGGTGCTAATGAAAAACTGTTTTTT.

This chain joins TRBV18 and TRBJ1-1; tentative D call: TRBD1 (6 bases). Trimming took 1 base from V and 0 from J, leaving 12 bases between them. Germline CDR1 is KGHSH and CDR2 is LQKENI. The CDR3 loop spans 16 amino acids. The CDR3 DNA reads as TGTGCCAGCTCACCACGGAGGGGGGGCATGAACACTGAAGCTTTCTTT. Protein: CASSPRRGGMNTEAFF.

The J gene is TRBJ2-1, the V gene TRBV5-1; no clear D. Between the trimmed V and J ends, which lost 4 bases and 0 bases, there was a span of 8 bases. Germline CDR1 and CDR2: SGHRS and YFSETQ. The CDR3 loop spans 14 amino acids. The CDR3 loop reads CASSLGSSYNEQFF. The CDR3 nucleotides read TGCGCCAGCAGCCTCGGTAGCTCCTACAATGAGCAGTTCTTC.

The V call is TRBV6-1, the J call TRBJ2-2; 8 bases fit TRBD1. V was pared by 4 bases and J by 6 bases, with 7 bases of the junction left unmatched. Germline assignment: CDR1 MNHNS and CDR2 SASEGT. The CDR3 is 15 amino acids. DNA for the CDR3: TGTGCCAGCAGTGGTCGGACAGGGAAGGCCGGGGAGCTGTTTTTT. Amino acids: CASSGRTGKAGELFF.

This clone was found once. The chain combines TRBV5-4 with TRBJ1-2; possible D gene TRBD1, 6 bases. Trimming left V 0 bases short and J 3 bases short, with 6 bases between. CDR3 size: 13 residues. Germline assignment: CDR1 SGHNT and CDR2 YYREEE (reference sequence). In DNA, the CDR3 is TGTGCCAGCAGCTTGGACAGGGACTATGGCTACACCTTC. This translates into CASSLDRDYGYTF.

The chain joins TRBV18 to TRBJ1-1; D is unresolved. V gave up 0 bases and J gave up 3 bases, with 11 bases separating them. CDR3 length equals 15 residues. The germline V gene encodes CDR1 KGHSH and CDR2 LQKENI. The DNA for the CDR3 is TGTGCCAGCTCACCACCGGGCCGACCGGACACTGAAGCTTTCTTT. Protein: CASSPPGRPDTEAFF. The full variable domain, rest sourced from reference TRBV18 and TRBJ1-1, is NAGVMQNPRHLVRRRGQEARLRCSPMKGHSHVYWYRQLPEEGLKFMVYLQKENIIDESGMPKERFSAEFPKEGPSILRIQQVVRGDSAAYFCASSPPGRPDTEAFFGQGTRLTVV.

The J gene is TRBJ2-2, the V gene TRBV5-1, with TRBD1 matching over 7 bases. The CDR3 runs 16 residues. Trimming took 0 bases from V and 5 from J; bases not matched to a gene: 7. CDR1 and CDR2 (germline): SGHRS, YFSETQ. CDR3 sequence (DNA): TGCGCCAGCAGCTTGGGACAGGGAGTAGGGACCGGGGAGCTGTTTTTT. It is translated as CASSLGQGVGTGELFF.

J is TRBJ2-2 and V is TRBV5-5; D remains unclear. V gave up 2 bases and J gave up 9 bases, with 11 bases separating them. The CDR3 covers 13 residues. CDR1 is SGHKS and CDR2 is YYEKEE in the germline V gene (reference sequence). The CDR3 DNA sequence: TGTGCCAGCAGCTTCCAGGCTGGATGGGAGCTGTTTTTT. Residues: CASSFQAGWELFF.

This clone appeared a few times. J is TRBJ1-2 and V is TRBV28, with 9 bases matching TRBD1. Germline CDR1 is MDHEN and CDR2 is SYDVKM. Trimming took 5 bases from V and 5 from J; bases not matched to a gene: 12. The CDR3 is 16 amino acids. The chain's CDR3 is CASSPAGGTGWYGYTF. In DNA, the CDR3 is TGTGCCAGCAGTCCAGCTGGAGGGACAGGGTGGTATGGCTACACCTTC.

This chain joins TRBV19 and TRBJ2-1; 12 positions match TRBD2. CDR1 and CDR2 (germline): LNHDA, SQIVND (reference sequence). The length of the CDR3 is 19 residues. Trimming took 6 bases from V and 4 from J; bases not matched to a gene: 16. This CDR3 reads CASSGGRASGRGGYNEQFF. Written as DNA, the CDR3 is TGTGCCAGTAGCGGGGGGCGGGCTAGCGGGAGGGGAGGGTACAATGAGCAGTTCTTC.

This clone turned up a few times. The chain has TRBV6-5 and TRBJ1-2; D gene uncertain. The CDR3 is 16 amino acids. Trimming took 4 bases from V and 5 from J, leaving 20 bases between them. Germline values: CDR1 MNHEY, CDR2 SVGAGI. The CDR3 protein is CASSSPDPGNSYGYTF. DNA for the CDR3: TGTGCCAGCAGTTCTCCAGACCCGGGGAATTCATATGGCTACACCTTC.

The rearrangement links TRBV10-2 to TRBJ2-5; possible D gene TRBD1, 6 bases. V lost 6 bases to trimming and J lost 3 bases, with 14 bases between them. Germline CDR1 reads WSHSY; CDR2 reads SAAADI. CDR3 length equals 14 residues. The CDR3 spells CASSLRDIKETQYF. Written as DNA, the CDR3 is TGCGCCAGCAGCCTCCGGGACATAAAAGAGACCCAGTACTTC.

The genes are TRBV2 and TRBJ2-7, with 12 bases fitting TRBD1. Germline V lookup: CDR1 SNHLY, CDR2 FYNNEI. J lost 4 bases, V lost 6 bases, and 7 bases had no gene match. This CDR3 comprises 15 residues. This CDR3 reads CASSHGTGGMYEQYF. CDR3 DNA: TGTGCCAGCAGCCACGGGACAGGGGGCATGTACGAGCAGTACTTC.

The DNA of the CDR3 is TGTGCCAGCAGTGTCAATAGGGGGCGAATTAATTCACCCCTCCACTTT. It translates to CASSVNRGRINSPLHF. J is TRBJ1-6 and V is TRBV2; TRBD1 matches at 7 bases. The CDR3 runs to 16 residues. Germline CDR1 is SNHLY and CDR2 is FYNNEI. Trimming removed 4 bases from V and 6 bases from J; junction bases left unmatched: 9. The full variable domain, completed using reference TRBV2 and TRBJ1-6, is EPEVTQTPSHQVTQMGQEVILRCVPISNHLYFYWYRQILGQKVEFLVSFYNNEISEKSEIFDDQFSVERPDGSNFTLKIRSTKLEDSAMYFCASSVNRGRINSPLHFGNGTRLTVT.

This chain connects TRBV27 to TRBJ2-3, with TRBD2 matching 8 bases. This CDR3 has 15 residues. Trimming removed 7 bases from V and 4 bases from J; junction bases left unmatched: 10. Germline assignment: CDR1 MNHEY and CDR2 SMNVEV (reference sequence). CDR3 sequence reads: CASKSSGGASDTQYF. The CDR3 DNA follows: TGTGCCAGCAAGTCGTCGGGGGGGGCCTCAGATACGCAGTATTTT.

The V and J genes are TRBV6-1 and TRBJ2-7, with 10 bases aligning to TRBD1. Germline CDR1 is MNHNS and CDR2 is SASEGT. The V gene end was trimmed by 4 bases and the J gene end by 9 bases; junction bases not matched to a gene: 12. The CDR3 extends over 15 amino acids. CDR3 protein: CASSAGDRGTTRQYF. CDR3 nucleotide sequence: TGTGCCAGCAGTGCCGGGGACAGGGGAACTACGAGGCAGTACTTC.

This chain joins TRBV6-5 and TRBJ2-1; tentatively, D is TRBD2 (6 bases). The V gene's germline CDR1 is MNHEY and CDR2 SVGAGI. CDR3 length equals 15 residues. With 7 bases removed from V and 4 bases from J, the gap between germline ends came to 17 bases. The CDR3 protein is CASISTGERYNEQFF. CDR3 sequence (DNA): TGTGCCAGCATCTCAACGGGGGAGCGGTACAATGAGCAGTTCTTC.

The chain carries TRBV5-4 and TRBJ1-2, with D tentatively TRBD1 (5 bases). V was shortened by 1 base and J by 4 bases, with 11 bases between the two germline ends. This CDR3 region has 14 residues. In germline, CDR1 is SGHNT, CDR2 YYREEE (reference sequence). In DNA form, the CDR3 reads TGTGCCAGCAGCTTGCCAGGGAGGAGCTATGGCTACACCTTC. Translated, it gives CASSLPGRSYGYTF.

The chain uses TRBV27 and TRBJ2-5, with 8 nucleotides matching TRBD2. The CDR3 runs to 20 residues. The V gene end was trimmed by 2 bases and the J gene end by 5 bases; junction bases not matched to a gene: 22. From germline, CDR1 is MNHEY and CDR2 SMNVEV (reference sequence). The CDR3: CASSLKAGTLRGGPEETQYF. The CDR3 region has the DNA TGTGCCAGCAGTTTAAAGGCAGGGACCCTACGGGGGGGACCGGAGGAGACCCAGTACTTC.

The V gene is TRBV7-7, the J gene TRBJ2-3; the D is unclear. Per germline, CDR1 SSHAT and CDR2 FNYEAQ (reference sequence). The CDR3 is 15 residues long. V lost 4 bases and J lost 0, with 11 bases in between. The CDR3 bases are TGTGCCAGCAGCTCCCAGGAAATTAGCACAGATACGCAGTATTTT. Translation: CASSSQEISTDTQYF.

V is TRBV5-1 and J is TRBJ2-7; D is perhaps TRBD2 (6 bases). The CDR3 consists of 16 residues. The germline CDR1 and CDR2 sequences are SGHRS and YFSETQ. V lost 4 bases and J lost 2, with 19 bases in between. The CDR3 DNA sequence: TGCGCCAGCAGCCCAGTGACTGGTAGCGGAACCTACGAGCAGTACTTC. Translation gives CASSPVTGSGTYEQYF.

The chain joins TRBV6-1 to TRBJ2-7; 7 nucleotides align to TRBD1. The CDR3 extends over 13 amino acids. Trimming took 5 bases from V and 6 from J; bases not matched to a gene: 7. CDR1 is MNHNS, CDR2 SASEGT, per germline. The CDR3 sequence: CASSTRQGSEQYF. The CDR3 DNA reads TGTGCCAGCAGTACCCGACAGGGTTCCGAGCAGTACTTC.

The chain is built from TRBV30 and TRBJ1-2, with unresolved D. The CDR3 sequence is 10 residues long. Germline CDR1 is GTSNPN and CDR2 is SVGIG (reference sequence). V was clipped by 8 bases and J by 3 bases, with 7 bases between them. This CDR3 is CATYHYGYTF. The CDR3 nucleotides read TGTGCCACCTACCACTATGGCTACACCTTC.

The chain is built from TRBV7-9 and TRBJ1-2, with 8 bases matching TRBD1. The CDR3 totals 12 residues. The germline CDR1 and CDR2 sequences are SEHNR and FQNEAQ (reference sequence). For the CDR3, the DNA is TGTGCTTGGACAGGGCGACCTTATGGCTACACCTTC. Residues: CAWTGRPYGYTF.

There are a few counts of this clone. The chain couples TRBV6-5 to TRBJ1-1; the D is unclear. Germline V CDR1 and CDR2: MNHEY, SVGAGI. Trimming removed 0 bases at V and 6 bases at J, with 14 bases between. The CDR3 has 15 residues. CDR3 protein: CASSYSSGGTPEAFF. The CDR3 DNA follows: TGTGCCAGCAGTTACTCCTCGGGAGGAACCCCTGAAGCTTTCTTT.